These T cell receptor beta chains were read from a single sample in a study of blood T cell repertoires in COVID-19. Profiling relied on immunoSEQ multiplex PCR, and the TCRdb table lists in-frame clones only, not all of them. The profile shows 100,000 to 120,000 clones, 71% of them singletons. The specimen sequenced was peripheral blood. These receptor sequences come from a woman aged 40 to 50 with acute or convalescent COVID-19. The CDR3 runs from the conserved cysteine through the conserved F or W. D genes are given only for firm matches. Clone size is not always given. Where it is, it says once, few, many or a class for expanded clones.

j_call | clone_size | d_call | v_call | cdr3_length | cdr3_aa | cdr3_nt
TRBJ2-3 | many | TRBD2 | TRBV6-5 | 14 | CASRDRLAADTQYF | TGTGCCAGCAGGGACAGACTAGCGGCAGATACGCAGTATTTT
TRBJ1-2 | few | - | TRBV20-1 | 14 | CSASRDYSNYGYTF | TGCAGTGCTAGTAGGGACTATTCTAACTATGGCTACACCTTC
TRBJ2-5 | - | - | TRBV15 | 12 | CATSSPTGTQYF | TGTGCCACCAGCAGTCCGACGGGGACCCAGTACTTC
TRBJ2-3 | - | - | TRBV29-1 | 13 | CSVNGGVSDTQYF | TGCAGCGTTAACGGGGGTGTCTCAGATACGCAGTATTTT
TRBJ1-5 | - | - | TRBV30 | 13 | CAWSVQDNQPQHF | TGTGCCTGGAGTGTACAGGACAATCAGCCCCAGCATTTT
TRBJ2-7 | - | TRBD1 | TRBV7-6 | 15 | CASSSYDRAAYEQYF | TGTGCCAGCAGCTCTTATGACAGGGCGGCCTACGAGCAGTACTTC
TRBJ1-6 | many | - | TRBV13 | 15 | CASSLAGGASSPLHF | TGTGCCAGCAGCTTAGCGGGGGGCGCGAGTTCACCCCTCCACTTT
TRBJ2-7 | - | - | TRBV11-2 | 13 | CASSLATNYEQYF | TGTGCCAGCAGCTTAGCCACAAACTACGAGCAGTACTTC
TRBJ2-1 | - | - | TRBV19 | 15 | CASSSRRSSYNEQFF | TGTGCCAGTAGTTCCAGACGGAGCTCCTACAATGAGCAGTTCTTC
TRBJ1-5 | - | - | TRBV2 | 14 | CASSGGQLNQPQHF | TGTGCCAGCAGTGGTGGACAACTCAATCAGCCCCAGCATTTT
TRBJ2-1 | few | TRBD2 | TRBV7-2 | 15 | CASSGRGSYYNEQFF | TGTGCCAGCAGCGGGCGGGGGAGCTACTACAATGAGCAGTTCTTC
TRBJ2-2 | once | - | TRBV6-1 | 13 | CASSDLVTGELFF | TGTGCCAGCAGTGACCTCGTTACCGGGGAGCTGTTTTTT
TRBJ1-3 | - | - | TRBV19 | 18 | CASSSYFGVGSSGNTIYF | TGTGCCAGTAGCTCTTACTTTGGGGTTGGGAGCTCTGGAAACACCATATATTTT
TRBJ2-7 | - | TRBD2 | TRBV7-2 | 14 | CASRNSGGAWLQYF | TGTGCCAGCCGCAATAGCGGGGGGGCGTGGTTGCAGTACTTC
TRBJ1-1 | few | - | TRBV30 | 13 | CAWSVQPGTEAFF | TGTGCCTGGAGTGTCCAGCCGGGCACTGAAGCTTTCTTT
TRBJ2-2 | few | - | TRBV27 | 16 | CASSLWGANVNGELFF | TGTGCCAGCAGTTTATGGGGCGCAAATGTCAACGGGGAGCTGTTTTTT
TRBJ2-7 | - | - | TRBV4-1 | 11 | CASSNYYEQYF | TGCGCCAGCAGCAACTATTACGAGCAGTACTTC
TRBJ2-2 | - | - | TRBV7-9 | 17 | CASSLSRGNLPAGELFF | TGTGCCAGCAGCTTAAGCAGGGGAAACCTCCCCGCCGGGGAGCTGTTTTTT
TRBJ2-5 | few | TRBD1 | TRBV7-2 | 14 | CASSPDRGGGTQYF | TGTGCCAGCAGCCCTGACAGGGGTGGTGGGACCCAGTACTTC
TRBJ1-4 | once | TRBD1 | TRBV28 | 14 | CASSPGQVDEKLFF | TGTGCCAGCAGTCCCGGACAGGTGGATGAAAAACTGTTTTTT
TRBJ2-3 | few | - | TRBV24-1 | 16 | CATSDPLAPTTDTQYF | TGTGCCACCAGTGACCCCTTGGCCCCCACCACAGATACGCAGTATTTT
TRBJ2-7 | - | TRBD1 | TRBV18 | 12 | CASSPDRGSLYF | TGTGCCAGCTCACCGGACAGGGGATCGCTGTACTTC
TRBJ1-1 | few | TRBD1 | TRBV9 | 16 | CASSVGGTGADTEAFF | TGTGCCAGCAGCGTAGGGGGGACAGGGGCCGACACTGAAGCTTTCTTT
TRBJ2-5 | - | TRBD2 | TRBV10-3 | 15 | CAIGVTSGARETQYF | TGTGCCATCGGAGTGACTAGCGGGGCTCGGGAGACCCAGTACTTC